The T cell receptor beta chain described here comes from a study of Ad26.COV2.S vaccination and SARS-CoV-2 variants. Sequencing used immunoSEQ multiplex PCR; TCRdb keeps in-frame clones, though not all of them. Among 350,000 to 450,000 clones listed, 87% were seen once. Treatment given: some 20 received Ad26.COV2.S at low or high dose, single or two shots; about five received placebo; per-sample allocation not given. All samples were drawn on day 63, counting from the first vaccine or placebo injection. The V end lost 4 bases, the J end lost 1 base, and 12 bases lay between the germline ends. Germline V gene lookup returns CDR1 SGHDT and CDR2 YYEEEE. CDR3 length equals 14 residues.

This chain connects TRBV5-6 to TRBJ2-7, with D unresolved. This sequence originates from a person between 18 and 65 years old who received the Ad26.COV2.S COVID-19 vaccine or a placebo. Sequenced material: peripheral blood, taken in a trial of Ad26.COV2.S vaccine versus placebo. CDR3 nucleotides: TGTGCCAGCAGCACGACCCAAATTTCCTACGAGCAGTACTTC. It codes for CASSTTQISYEQYF.